A selection of T cell receptor beta chains follows, all from one sample in a study of beta chain features in type 1 diabetes. Some clones are missing from TCRdb's copy, which holds only in-frame ones; the method was immunoSEQ multiplex PCR. This sample has 95,000 to 150,000 clones; less than 20% occur once, and the top ten carry over 2%. Source material: central memory CD4+ T cells from blood. Receptors originate from a man aged 25-40 years with type 1 diabetes. The CDR3 runs from the conserved cysteine through the conserved F or W. Fields, in order: V gene, J gene, CDR3 length, clone size, D gene, CDR3 DNA, CDR3 protein. D genes are given only for firm matches. Rows may omit the clone size; those that give it use once, few, many or a size class.

TRBV29-1	TRBJ2-1	17	.	TRBD1	TGCAGCGCCCTCTACCGGACAGGGCTTAAGGCCTACAATGAGCAGTTCTTC	CSALYRTGLKAYNEQFF
TRBV7-9	TRBJ1-4	15	few	TRBD1	TGTGCCAGCAGCCGCGACAGGGCAACTAATGAAAAACTGTTTTTT	CASSRDRATNEKLFF
TRBV4-3	TRBJ2-7	17	.	.	TGCGCCAGCAGCCAAGGATTCGGGGCCGAGAACGCCTACGAGCAGTACTTC	CASSQGFGAENAYEQYF
TRBV6-5	TRBJ2-7	15	once	.	TGTGCCAGCAGCTTCGGACTGCGAGGGTCCTACGAGCAGTACTTC	CASSFGLRGSYEQYF
TRBV29-1	TRBJ1-2	11	few	.	TGCAGCGTTGAAAGCGGGGCGCGCTACACCTTC	CSVESGARYTF
TRBV18	TRBJ1-1	13	.	.	TGTGCCAGCTCACCGGATCAGAACACTGAAGCTTTCTTT	CASSPDQNTEAFF
TRBV4-2	TRBJ2-7	15	few	TRBD2	TGTGCCAGCAGCCCTACTAGCGGGGGGGCCGACGAGCAGTACTTC	CASSPTSGGADEQYF
TRBV2	TRBJ2-7	12	few	.	TGTGCCAGCCTTGCCCGTGGGGGCGAGCAGTACTTC	CASLARGGEQYF
TRBV27	TRBJ2-5	15	few	TRBD2	TGTGCCAGCAGTCCCGGGACTAGCGGTGCGGAGACCCAGTACTTC	CASSPGTSGAETQYF
TRBV7-2	TRBJ2-5	13	few	.	TGTGCCAGCAGCTTCCGGAACCAAGAGACCCAGTACTTC	CASSFRNQETQYF
TRBV5-1	TRBJ2-2	16	few	TRBD1	TGCGCCAGCAGCTTGGAAGTGACAGGGGGAACCGGGGAGCTGTTTTTT	CASSLEVTGGTGELFF
TRBV13	TRBJ2-5	15	few	.	TGTGCCAGCAGCTTAGGGGCAGGGCTACAAGAGACCCAGTACTTC	CASSLGAGLQETQYF
TRBV7-9	TRBJ2-1	14	many	TRBD1	TGTGCCAGCAGCATGGACAGGTCCGGCAATGAGCAGTTCTTC	CASSMDRSGNEQFF
TRBV7-2	TRBJ1-6	14	.	TRBD1	TGTGCCAGCAGCCCCGGACAGGGTTATTCACCCCTCCACTTT	CASSPGQGYSPLHF
TRBV27	TRBJ2-4	15	few	.	TGTGCCAGCAGCCCGCTCCCGGGGTCCAAAAACATTCAGTACTTC	CASSPLPGSKNIQYF
TRBV13	TRBJ2-2	15	few	.	TGTGCCAGCGGCCTTTGGGACTCCTACACCGGGGAGCTGTTTTTT	CASGLWDSYTGELFF
TRBV9	TRBJ2-1	15	.	TRBD1	TGTGCCAGCAGCGGACGACAGGGGAGTAGGTTAGAGCAGTTCTTC	CASSGRQGSRLEQFF
TRBV4-1	TRBJ2-7	15	few	.	TGCGCCAGCAGCCAACCTGGGGGACAACTGTACGAGCAGTACTTC	CASSQPGGQLYEQYF
TRBV27	TRBJ1-2	15	few	TRBD1	TGTGCCAGCAGGCCGGGGACAGCTTATAACTATGGCTACACCTTC	CASRPGTAYNYGYTF
TRBV2	TRBJ1-5	14	.	TRBD1	TGTGCCACTGCGAAGACAGGGGGGAATCAGCCCCAGCATTTT	CATAKTGGNQPQHF
TRBV18	TRBJ2-3	14	.	.	TGTGCCAGCTCACCACCAGGGGGGAAAGATACGCAGTATTTT	CASSPPGGKDTQYF